These 20 T cell receptor beta chains came from one sample sequenced in a study of a mutant IDH1 vaccine in newly diagnosed glioma. Clones were sequenced by immunoSEQ multiplex PCR, and TCRdb holds only the in-frame ones, with some missing. The repertoire holds over 40,000 clones, with over 75% as singletons. Time point in this sample: week 35, safety follow-up. Alongside topical imiquimod, each dose of vaccine comprised 300 ug of mutant IDH1 20-mer peptide. These TCRs are of unknown antigen specificity. The material sequenced was PBMCs, taken from a glioma patient whose treatment included an IDH1 peptide vaccine. The receptor source for this set is a man in his forties with glioma.

The CDR3 nucleotides read TGTGCCAGCAGTGGATCGGGGAATCAGCCCCAGCATTTT. This sequence encodes CASSGSGNQPQHF. The chain combines TRBV6-1 with TRBJ1-5, with unresolved D. The CDR3 totals 13 residues. Trimming shortened V by 4 bases and J by 4 bases, and 8 bases separated the two germline ends. Germline values: CDR1 MNHNS, CDR2 SASEGT.

This chain links TRBV6-5 with TRBJ1-1, with D possibly being TRBD1 (6 bases). V lost 6 bases to trimming and J lost 5 bases, with 19 bases between them. Looked up from germline, CDR1 is MNHEY and CDR2 is SVGAGI. The CDR3 is made up of 15 amino acids. The CDR3 DNA reads as TGTGCCAGCAGCTACACAGGGTTATTGAGAACTGAAGCTTTCTTT. It is translated as CASSYTGLLRTEAFF.

In this sample, this clone turned up a few times. V gene TRBV5-1 combines with J gene TRBJ2-3, with 7 positions matching TRBD1. The CDR3 contains 18 residues. Germline V lookup: CDR1 SGHRS, CDR2 YFSETQ. V lost 0 bases and J lost 4; bases outside the gene matches: 14. DNA for the CDR3: TGCGCCAGCAGCTTGGCTGGTATTTATGGGACAGCTGCAGATACGCAGTATTTT. Translation gives CASSLAGIYGTAADTQYF.

The chain employs TRBV5-6 and TRBJ2-1, with 12 bases matching TRBD2. This CDR3 comprises 18 residues. V lost 6 bases, J lost 4 bases, and 14 bases stayed unmatched. CDR1 and CDR2 from the germline V gene are SGHDT and YYEEEE. The CDR3 DNA is TGTGCCAGCACCGCCCGAAGACTAGCGGGAGTGGGGTACAATGAGCAGTTCTTC. Its translation is CASTARRLAGVGYNEQFF.

The rearrangement uses TRBV25-1 and TRBJ1-1; D possibly corresponds to TRBD1 (6 bases). The V gene lost 6 bases and the J gene lost 4 bases, with 21 bases spanning the gap. The CDR3 is 16 residues long. Germline CDR1 reads MGHDK; CDR2 reads SYGVNS. CDR3 in amino acids: CASSHPRDTYPTEAFF. DNA of the CDR3: TGTGCCAGCAGCCACCCCCGGGACACCTACCCCACTGAAGCTTTCTTT.

The gene calls are TRBV2 and TRBJ2-4, with a possible D match to TRBD1 (6 bases). This CDR3 has 14 residues. CDR1 SNHLY and CDR2 FYNNEI come from the germline V gene. V was clipped by 6 bases and J by 8 bases, with 17 bases between them. The CDR3 here is CASRGPGDGDIQYF. CDR3 in DNA: TGTGCCAGCAGAGGGCCAGGGGATGGTGACATTCAGTACTTC.

This clone was counted a single time. J is TRBJ2-5 and V is TRBV6-6; TRBD2 agrees at 14 bases. CDR3 length: 16 amino acids. The J segment lost 5 bases and the V segment lost 2 bases, leaving 4 bases of the junction unmatched. Germline loops: CDR1 MNHNY, CDR2 SVGAGI (reference sequence). For the CDR3, the DNA is TGTGCCAGCAGTTACCCGACTAGCGGGAGGGCGGAGACCCAGTACTTC. Amino acids: CASSYPTSGRAETQYF.

CDR3 nucleotides: TGTGCCAGCAGTTATGACCAGGGCCCTTATGGCTACACCTTC. Protein sequence: CASSYDQGPYGYTF. This chain joins TRBV28 and TRBJ1-2, with D perhaps matching TRBD1 (5 bases). Trimming left V 4 bases short and J 5 bases short, with 14 bases between. Germline values: CDR1 MDHEN, CDR2 SYDVKM. The CDR3 runs to 14 residues.

The rearrangement links TRBV11-3 to TRBJ2-1; the match to TRBD2 covers 8 bases. This CDR3 is built from 17 residues. Trimming at V came to 1 base and at J to 2 bases, leaving 7 bases not matched to a gene. Germline CDR1 SGHNT, CDR2 YENEEA. CDR3 DNA: TGTGCCAGCAGCTTAGGGGTAGCGGGATCACCCTACAATGAGCAGTTCTTC. This codes for CASSLGVAGSPYNEQFF.

CDR3 protein: CASKQGSSYNSPLHF. The CDR3 region has the DNA TGTGCCAGCAAGCAAGGGAGCTCCTATAATTCACCCCTCCACTTT. V gene TRBV6-5 combines with J gene TRBJ1-6; no clear D. The V end was cut by 7 bases, the J end by 0 bases, with 10 bases between. The CDR3 has 15 amino acids. Looked up from germline, CDR1 is MNHEY and CDR2 is SVGAGI.

The chain couples TRBV19 to TRBJ2-1, with D perhaps assigned TRBD1 or TRBD2 (5 bases each). The CDR3 length is 14 residues. Germline values: CDR1 LNHDA, CDR2 SQIVND (reference sequence). Trimming pared 6 bases from V and 11 bases from J, leaving 20 bases between. CDR3 sequence reads: CASSMDPGKGQQFF. The CDR3 bases are TGTGCCAGTAGCATGGATCCCGGAAAGGGACAGCAGTTCTTC. The full variable domain, rest sourced from reference TRBV19 and TRBJ2-1, is DGGITQSPKYLFRKEGQNVTLSCEQNLNHDAMYWYRQDPGQGLRLIYYSQIVNDFQKGDIAEGYSVSREKKESFPLTVTSAQKNPTAFYLCASSMDPGKGQQFFGPGTRLTVL.

The chain links TRBV7-6 to TRBJ2-1; D call uncertain. Germline CDR1 reads SGHVS; CDR2 reads FNYEAQ. The CDR3 loop spans 18 amino acids. With 2 bases removed from V and 0 bases from J, the gap between germline ends came to 17 bases. The CDR3 sequence: CASSLSPPRGYSYNEQFF. CDR3 DNA sequence: TGTGCCAGCAGCTTATCTCCCCCACGCGGATACTCCTACAATGAGCAGTTCTTC.

The chain links TRBV5-1 to TRBJ1-2; D ambiguous. The V end was cut by 4 bases, the J end by 6 bases, with 10 bases between. This CDR3 spans 12 amino acids. The germline V gene has CDR1 SGHRS and CDR2 YFSETQ. The CDR3, as DNA: TGCGCCAGCAGCATAGGCGCGGATGGCTACACCTTC. This sequence encodes CASSIGADGYTF. The full variable domain, rest sourced from reference TRBV5-1 and TRBJ1-2, is KAGVTQTPRYLIKTRGQQVTLSCSPISGHRSVSWYQQTPGQGLQFLFEYFSETQRNKGNFPGRFSGRQFSNSRSEMNVSTLELGDSALYLCASSIGADGYTFGSGTRLTVV.

The table lists this clone with a count of one. The chain uses TRBV15 and TRBJ1-5; 7 positions match TRBD1. Per germline, CDR1 LNHNV and CDR2 YYDKDF (reference sequence). The CDR3 sequence is 17 residues long. V was clipped by 3 bases and J by 2 bases; unmatched bases: 10. CDR3 DNA: TGTGCCACCAGCAGGGCTGGGACAGCTTTGGGCAATCAGCCCCAGCATTTT. Its translation is CATSRAGTALGNQPQHF.

The chain couples TRBV5-4 to TRBJ1-6; no firm D call. Germline lookup yields CDR1 SGHNT and CDR2 YYREEE (reference sequence). The CDR3 has 15 amino acids. Trimming removed 4 bases from V and 7 bases from J, with 15 bases in between. CDR3 protein: CASSPNLGGNSPLHF. The CDR3 nucleotides read TGTGCCAGCAGCCCAAACCTCGGCGGAAATTCACCCCTCCACTTT.

This clone was recorded a few times. This chain uses TRBV6-6 with TRBJ2-5; D not resolved. Trimming pared 6 bases from V and 3 bases from J, leaving 5 bases between. Germline V gene sequence: CDR1 MNHNY, CDR2 SVGAGI (reference sequence). This CDR3 comprises 11 residues. The CDR3 nucleotides are TGTGCCAGCAGGGTGGAAGAGACCCAGTACTTC. It codes for CASRVEETQYF.

This sequence joins TRBV11-2 and TRBJ2-1; 7 bases are shared with TRBD1. From germline, CDR1 is SGHAT and CDR2 FQNNGV. This CDR3 region has 16 residues. V shed 1 base and J 8 bases; nucleotides not matched to a gene: 11. The CDR3 DNA reads as TGTGCCAGCAGCTTAGTACAGGGGCCTAGGGGCGATGAGCAGTTCTTC. It encodes CASSLVQGPRGDEQFF.

The V call is TRBV5-4, the J call TRBJ1-4; D unclear. This CDR3 spans 15 amino acids. V dropped 0 bases and J dropped 3 bases, with 9 bases sitting between them. The V gene's germline CDR1 is SGHNT and CDR2 YYREEE (reference sequence). This chain's CDR3 is CASSLGGEANEKLFF. Written as DNA, the CDR3 is TGTGCCAGCAGCTTGGGCGGGGAGGCTAATGAAAAACTGTTTTTT.

The rearrangement links TRBV29-1 to TRBJ2-6; maybe TRBD2 (6 bases). The ends were cut back, 5 bases at V and 0 bases at J, with 11 bases in the middle. This CDR3 is 15 amino acids long. The germline gives CDR1 SQVTM, CDR2 ANQGSEA. CDR3 in DNA: TGCAGCGTTCTGGGCGGGGCCTCTGGGGCCAACGTCCTGACTTTC. Translating it yields CSVLGGASGANVLTF.

J is TRBJ2-3 and V is TRBV7-9; tentatively, D is TRBD2 (7 bases). CDR1 and CDR2 from the germline V gene are SEHNR and FQNEAQ (reference sequence). V was cut by 5 bases and J by 4 bases, with 22 bases left in between. CDR3 size: 17 residues. DNA of the CDR3: TGTGCCAGCAGCCGGAGGTCTAGCGGAGGGGGTTCAGATACGCAGTATTTT. Translating gives CASSRRSSGGGSDTQYF.